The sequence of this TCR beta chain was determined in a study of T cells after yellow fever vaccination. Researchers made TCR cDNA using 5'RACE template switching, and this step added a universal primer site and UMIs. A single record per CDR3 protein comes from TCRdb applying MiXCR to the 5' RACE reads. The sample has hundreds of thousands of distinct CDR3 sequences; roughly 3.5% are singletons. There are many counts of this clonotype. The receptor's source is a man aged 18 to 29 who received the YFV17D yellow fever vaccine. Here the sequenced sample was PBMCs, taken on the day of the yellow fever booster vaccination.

The CDR3 region has the DNA TGTGCCAGCAGTCCTCTGCGGGGGAGGACTGAAGCTTTCTTT. It specifies CASSPLRGRTEAFF. This chain joins TRBV11-2 and TRBJ1-1; TRBD1 is a possible D gene (5 bases). This CDR3 has 14 amino acids. Germline V lookup: CDR1 SGHAT, CDR2 FQNNGV. V was clipped by 6 bases and J by 5 bases, with 16 bases between them.